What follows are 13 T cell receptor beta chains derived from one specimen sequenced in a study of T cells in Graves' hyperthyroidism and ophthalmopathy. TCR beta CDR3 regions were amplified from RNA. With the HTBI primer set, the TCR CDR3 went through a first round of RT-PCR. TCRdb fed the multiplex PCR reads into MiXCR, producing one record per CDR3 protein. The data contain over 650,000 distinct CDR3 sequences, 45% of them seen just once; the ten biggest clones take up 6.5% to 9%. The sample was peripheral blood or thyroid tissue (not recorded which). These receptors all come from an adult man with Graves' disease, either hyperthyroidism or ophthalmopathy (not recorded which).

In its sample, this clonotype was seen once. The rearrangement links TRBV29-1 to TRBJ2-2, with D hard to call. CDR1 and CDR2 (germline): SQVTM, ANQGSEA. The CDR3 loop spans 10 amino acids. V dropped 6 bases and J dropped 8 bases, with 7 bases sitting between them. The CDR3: CSVFPGELFF. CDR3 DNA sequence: TGCAGCGTATTTCCAGGGGAGCTGTTTTTT.

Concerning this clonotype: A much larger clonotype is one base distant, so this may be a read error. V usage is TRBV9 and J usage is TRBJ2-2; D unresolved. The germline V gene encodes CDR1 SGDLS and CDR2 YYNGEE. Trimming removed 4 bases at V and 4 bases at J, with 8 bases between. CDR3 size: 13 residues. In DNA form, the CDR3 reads TGTGCCAGCAGCCAAGTGGTCACCGGGGAGCTGTTTTTT. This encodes CASSQVVTGELFF. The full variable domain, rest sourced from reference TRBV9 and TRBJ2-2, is DSGVTQTPKHLITATGQRVTLRCSPRSGDLSVYWYQQSLDQGLQFLIQYYNGEERAKGNILERFSAQQFPDLHSELNLSSLELGDSALYFCASSQVVTGELFFGEGSRLTVL.

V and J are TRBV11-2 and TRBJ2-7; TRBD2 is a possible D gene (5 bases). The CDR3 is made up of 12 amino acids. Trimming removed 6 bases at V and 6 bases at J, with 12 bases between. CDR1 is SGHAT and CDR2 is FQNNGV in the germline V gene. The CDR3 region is CASSAVRGEQYF. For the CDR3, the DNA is TGTGCCAGCAGTGCTGTCCGGGGCGAGCAGTACTTC.

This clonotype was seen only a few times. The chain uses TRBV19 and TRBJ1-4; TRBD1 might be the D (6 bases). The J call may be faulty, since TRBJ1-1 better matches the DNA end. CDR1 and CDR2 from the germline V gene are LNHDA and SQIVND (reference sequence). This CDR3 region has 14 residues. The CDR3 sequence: CASRPTSGAPEAFF. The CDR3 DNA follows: TGTGCCAGTCGACCCACCTCAGGGGCCCCTGAAGCTTTCTTT.

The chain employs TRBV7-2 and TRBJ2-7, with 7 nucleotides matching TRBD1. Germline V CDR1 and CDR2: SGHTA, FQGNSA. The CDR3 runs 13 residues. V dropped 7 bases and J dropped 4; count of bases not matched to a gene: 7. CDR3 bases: TGTGCCAGCAAGACAGGGCTTGGGTACGAGCAGTACTTC. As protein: CASKTGLGYEQYF.

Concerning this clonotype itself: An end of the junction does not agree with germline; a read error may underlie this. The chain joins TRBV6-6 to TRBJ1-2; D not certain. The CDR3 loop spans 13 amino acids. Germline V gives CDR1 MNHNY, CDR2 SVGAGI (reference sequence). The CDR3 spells CAISESGREVYTF. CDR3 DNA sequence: TGTGCCATCAGTGAGTCGGGGAGGGAGGTCTACACCTTC.

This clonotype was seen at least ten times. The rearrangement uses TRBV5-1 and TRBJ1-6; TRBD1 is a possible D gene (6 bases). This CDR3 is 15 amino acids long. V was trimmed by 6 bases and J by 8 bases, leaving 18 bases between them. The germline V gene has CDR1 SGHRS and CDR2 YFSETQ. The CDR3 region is CASTSGTQVDSPLHF. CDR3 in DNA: TGCGCCAGCACCTCCGGGACACAAGTTGATTCACCCCTCCACTTT.

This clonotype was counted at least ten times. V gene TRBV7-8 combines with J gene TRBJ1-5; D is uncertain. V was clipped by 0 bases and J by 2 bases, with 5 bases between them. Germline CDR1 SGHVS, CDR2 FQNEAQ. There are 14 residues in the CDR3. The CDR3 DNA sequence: TGTGCCAGCAGCTTAGCGATAGGCAATCAGCCCCAGCATTTT. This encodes CASSLAIGNQPQHF. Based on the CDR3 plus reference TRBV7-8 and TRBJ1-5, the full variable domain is GAGVSQSPRYKVAKRGQDVALRCDPISGHVSLFWYQQALGQGPEFLTYFQNEAQLDKSGLPSDRFFAERPEGSVSTLKIQRTQQEDSAVYLCASSLAIGNQPQHFGDGTRLSIL.

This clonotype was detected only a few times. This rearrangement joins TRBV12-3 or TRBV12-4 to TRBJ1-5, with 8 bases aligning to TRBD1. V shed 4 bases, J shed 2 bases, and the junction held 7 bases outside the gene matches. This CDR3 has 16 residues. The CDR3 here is CASSSDRGGGNQPQHF. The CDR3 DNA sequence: TGTGCCAGCAGTTCAGACAGGGGCGGAGGCAATCAGCCCCAGCATTTT.

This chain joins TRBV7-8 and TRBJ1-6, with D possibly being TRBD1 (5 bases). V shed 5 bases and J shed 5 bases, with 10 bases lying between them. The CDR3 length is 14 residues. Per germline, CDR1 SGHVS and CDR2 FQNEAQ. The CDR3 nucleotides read TGTGCCAGCAGCCCAGGGACGAATAATTCACCCCTCCACTTT. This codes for CASSPGTNNSPLHF.

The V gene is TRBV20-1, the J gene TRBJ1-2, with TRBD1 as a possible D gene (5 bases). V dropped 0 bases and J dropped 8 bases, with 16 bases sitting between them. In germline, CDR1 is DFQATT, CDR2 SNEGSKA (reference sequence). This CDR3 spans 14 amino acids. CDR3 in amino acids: CSARDGRGLLGYTF. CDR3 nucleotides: TGCAGTGCTAGAGATGGGCGGGGCTTACTCGGCTACACCTTC.

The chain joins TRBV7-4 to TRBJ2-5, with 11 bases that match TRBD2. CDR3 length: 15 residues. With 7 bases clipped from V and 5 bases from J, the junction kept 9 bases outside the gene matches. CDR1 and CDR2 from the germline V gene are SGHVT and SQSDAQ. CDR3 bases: TGTGCCAGCACCCTTAGCGGGGGGGCCGTTGAGACCCAGTACTTC. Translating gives CASTLSGGAVETQYF.

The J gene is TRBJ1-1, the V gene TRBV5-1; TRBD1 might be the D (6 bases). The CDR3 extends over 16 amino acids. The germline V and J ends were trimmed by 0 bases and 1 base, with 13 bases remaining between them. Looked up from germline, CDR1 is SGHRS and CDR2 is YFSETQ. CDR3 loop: CASSLEPSGQNTEAFF. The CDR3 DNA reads TGCGCCAGCAGCTTGGAACCCTCGGGACAGAACACTGAAGCTTTCTTT.